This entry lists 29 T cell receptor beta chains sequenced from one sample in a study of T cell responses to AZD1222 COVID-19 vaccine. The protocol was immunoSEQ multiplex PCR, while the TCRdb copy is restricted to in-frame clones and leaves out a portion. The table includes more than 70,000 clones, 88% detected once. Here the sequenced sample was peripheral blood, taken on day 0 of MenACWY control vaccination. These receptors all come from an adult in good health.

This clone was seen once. In nucleotides, the CDR3 is TGTGCCAGCCTCAGGGGGGAAGAGACCCAGTACTTC. It yields the protein CASLRGEETQYF. J is TRBJ2-5 and V is TRBV11-3, with D possibly TRBD1 on 7 matching bases. Trimming took off 8 bases at V and 3 bases at J, with 10 bases between the two ends. From germline, CDR1 is SGHNT and CDR2 YENEEA. CDR3 length: 12 amino acids.

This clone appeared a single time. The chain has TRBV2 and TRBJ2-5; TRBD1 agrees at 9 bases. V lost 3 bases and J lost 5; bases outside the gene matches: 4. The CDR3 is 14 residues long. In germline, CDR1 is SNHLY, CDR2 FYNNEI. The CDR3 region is CASSDRTGDETQYF. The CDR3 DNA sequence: TGTGCCAGCAGTGATAGGACAGGGGACGAGACCCAGTACTTC.

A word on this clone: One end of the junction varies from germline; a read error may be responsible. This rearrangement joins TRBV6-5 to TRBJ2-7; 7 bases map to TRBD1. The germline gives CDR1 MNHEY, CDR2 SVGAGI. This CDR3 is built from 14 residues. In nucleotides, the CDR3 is TGTGCCAGCAGCTACTCATCACAGGGGCGCGAGCAGTACTTC. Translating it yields CASSYSSQGREQYF.

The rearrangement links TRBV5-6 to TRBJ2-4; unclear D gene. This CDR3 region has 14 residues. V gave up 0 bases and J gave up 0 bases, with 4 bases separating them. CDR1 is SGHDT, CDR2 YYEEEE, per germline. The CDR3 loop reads CASSLAPAKNIQYF. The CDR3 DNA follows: TGTGCCAGCAGCTTGGCACCAGCCAAAAACATTCAGTACTTC.

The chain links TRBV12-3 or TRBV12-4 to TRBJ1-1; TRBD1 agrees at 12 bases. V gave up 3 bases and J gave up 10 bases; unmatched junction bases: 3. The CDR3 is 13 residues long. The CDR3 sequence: CASSLGQGATAFF. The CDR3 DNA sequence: TGTGCCAGCAGTTTGGGACAGGGGGCAACAGCTTTCTTT.

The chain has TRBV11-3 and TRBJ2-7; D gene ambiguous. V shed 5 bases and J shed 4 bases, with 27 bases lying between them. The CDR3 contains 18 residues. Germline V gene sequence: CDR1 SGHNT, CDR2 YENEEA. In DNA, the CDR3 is TGTGCCAGCAGCCGGGTCCCGAATTCACTCCCCAACGCATACGAGCAGTACTTC. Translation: CASSRVPNSLPNAYEQYF.

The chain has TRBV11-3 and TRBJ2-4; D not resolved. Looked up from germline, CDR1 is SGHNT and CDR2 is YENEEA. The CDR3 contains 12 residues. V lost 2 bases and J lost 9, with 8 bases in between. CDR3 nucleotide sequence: TGTGCCAGCAGCTTAAGTGCGACCATTCAGTACTTC. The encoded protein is CASSLSATIQYF.

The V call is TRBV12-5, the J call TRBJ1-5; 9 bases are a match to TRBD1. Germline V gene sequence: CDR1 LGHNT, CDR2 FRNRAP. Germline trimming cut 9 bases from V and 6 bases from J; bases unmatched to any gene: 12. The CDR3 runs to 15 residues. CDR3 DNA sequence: TGTGCTAGCGCGGGACAGGGCCTGGTTGTTCAGCCCCAGCATTTT. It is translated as CASAGQGLVVQPQHF.

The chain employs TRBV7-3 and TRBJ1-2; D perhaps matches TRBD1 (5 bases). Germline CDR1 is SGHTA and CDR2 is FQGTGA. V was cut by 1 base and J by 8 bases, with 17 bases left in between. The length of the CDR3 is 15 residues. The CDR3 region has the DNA TGTGCCAGCAGCTTAATCGGCGGGACCTCAGAGGGCTACACCTTC. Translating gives CASSLIGGTSEGYTF. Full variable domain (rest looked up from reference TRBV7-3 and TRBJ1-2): GAGVSQTPSNKVTEKGKYVELRCDPISGHTALYWYRQSLGQGPEFLIYFQGTGAADDSGLPNDRFFAVRPEGSVSTLKIQRTERGDSAVYLCASSLIGGTSEGYTFGSGTRLTVV.

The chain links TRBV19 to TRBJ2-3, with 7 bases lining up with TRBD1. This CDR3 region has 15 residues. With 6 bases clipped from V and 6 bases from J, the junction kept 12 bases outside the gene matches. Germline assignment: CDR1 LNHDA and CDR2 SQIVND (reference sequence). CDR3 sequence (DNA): TGTGCCAGTAGCCCGAAATCCACAGGGGACGATACGCAGTATTTT. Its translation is CASSPKSTGDDTQYF.

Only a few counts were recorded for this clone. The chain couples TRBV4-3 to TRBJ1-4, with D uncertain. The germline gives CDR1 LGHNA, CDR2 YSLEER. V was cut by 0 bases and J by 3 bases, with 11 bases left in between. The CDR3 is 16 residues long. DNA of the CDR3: TGCGCCAGCAGCCAAGATCGCGGAGCGGCTAATGAAAAACTGTTTTTT. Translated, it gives CASSQDRGAANEKLFF.

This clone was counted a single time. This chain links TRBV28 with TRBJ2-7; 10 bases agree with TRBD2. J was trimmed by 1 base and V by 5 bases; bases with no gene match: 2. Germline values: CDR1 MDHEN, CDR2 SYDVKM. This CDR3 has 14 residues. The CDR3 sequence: CASSQRGGSYEQYF. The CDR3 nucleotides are TGTGCCAGCAGTCAGCGGGGGGGTTCCTACGAGCAGTACTTC.

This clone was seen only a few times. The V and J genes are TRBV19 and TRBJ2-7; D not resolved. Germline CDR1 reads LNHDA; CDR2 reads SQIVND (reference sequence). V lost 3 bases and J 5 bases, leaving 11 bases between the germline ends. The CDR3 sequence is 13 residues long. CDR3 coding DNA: TGTGCCAGTAGTATTGGGGTAGGGAACGAGCAGTACTTC. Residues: CASSIGVGNEQYF.

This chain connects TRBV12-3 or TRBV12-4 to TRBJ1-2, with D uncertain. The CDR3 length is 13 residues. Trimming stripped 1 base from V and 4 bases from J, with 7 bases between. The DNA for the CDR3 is TGTGCCAGCAGTTTAGGGCAACTCTATGGCTACACCTTC. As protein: CASSLGQLYGYTF.

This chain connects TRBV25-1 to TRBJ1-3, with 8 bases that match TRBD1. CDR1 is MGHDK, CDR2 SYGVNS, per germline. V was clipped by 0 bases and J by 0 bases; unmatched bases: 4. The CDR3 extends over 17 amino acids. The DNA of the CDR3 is TGTGCCAGCAGTGAATATGCAGGGGGCAGCTCTGGAAACACCATATATTTT. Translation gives CASSEYAGGSSGNTIYF.

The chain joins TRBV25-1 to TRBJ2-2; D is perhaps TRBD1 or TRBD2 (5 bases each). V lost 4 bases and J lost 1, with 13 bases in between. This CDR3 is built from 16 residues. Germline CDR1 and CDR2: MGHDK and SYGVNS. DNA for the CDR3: TGTGCCAGCAGTGGGGGACGGCCTCTGAACACCGGGGAGCTGTTTTTT. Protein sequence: CASSGGRPLNTGELFF.

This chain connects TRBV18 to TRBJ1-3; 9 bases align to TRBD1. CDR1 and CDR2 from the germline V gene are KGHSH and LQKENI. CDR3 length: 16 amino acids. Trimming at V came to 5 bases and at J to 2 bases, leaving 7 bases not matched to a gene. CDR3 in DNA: TGTGCCAGCTCATTGACACAGGGGGCGGCTGGAAACACCATATATTTT. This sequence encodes CASSLTQGAAGNTIYF.

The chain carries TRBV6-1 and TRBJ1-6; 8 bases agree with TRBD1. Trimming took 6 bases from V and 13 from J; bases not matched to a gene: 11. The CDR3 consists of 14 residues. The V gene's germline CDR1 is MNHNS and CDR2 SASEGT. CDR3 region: CASRTGQASGPLHF. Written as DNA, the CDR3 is TGTGCCAGCAGGACGGGACAGGCCTCTGGGCCCCTCCACTTT.

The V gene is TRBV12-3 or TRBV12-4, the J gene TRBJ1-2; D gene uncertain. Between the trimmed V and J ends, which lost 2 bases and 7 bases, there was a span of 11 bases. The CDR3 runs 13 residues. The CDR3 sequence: CASSLRVQLGYTF. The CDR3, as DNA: TGTGCCAGCAGTTTAAGGGTCCAACTTGGCTACACCTTC.

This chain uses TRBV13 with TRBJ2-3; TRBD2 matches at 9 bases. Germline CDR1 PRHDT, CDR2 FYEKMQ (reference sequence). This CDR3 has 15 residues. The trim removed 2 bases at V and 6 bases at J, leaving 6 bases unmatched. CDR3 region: CASSLTAGGGDTQYF. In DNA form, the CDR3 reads TGTGCCAGCAGCTTAACAGCGGGGGGTGGTGATACGCAGTATTTT.

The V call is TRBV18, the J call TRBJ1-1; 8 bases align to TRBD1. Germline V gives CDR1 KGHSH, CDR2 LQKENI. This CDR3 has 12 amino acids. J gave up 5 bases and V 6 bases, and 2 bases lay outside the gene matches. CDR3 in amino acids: CASSYRGTEAFF. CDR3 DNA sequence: TGTGCCAGCTCGTACAGGGGGACTGAAGCTTTCTTT.

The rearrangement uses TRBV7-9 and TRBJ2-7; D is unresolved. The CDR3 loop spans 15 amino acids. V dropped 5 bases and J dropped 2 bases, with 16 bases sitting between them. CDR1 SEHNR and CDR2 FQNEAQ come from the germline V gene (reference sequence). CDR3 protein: CASSPPGSQAYEQYF. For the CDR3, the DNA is TGTGCCAGCAGCCCCCCCGGGTCCCAGGCCTACGAGCAGTACTTC.

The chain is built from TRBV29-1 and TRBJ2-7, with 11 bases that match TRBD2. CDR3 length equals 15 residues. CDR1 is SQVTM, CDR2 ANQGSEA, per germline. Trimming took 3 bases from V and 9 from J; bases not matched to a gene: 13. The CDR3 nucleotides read TGCAGCGTTGACGGGCTAGCGGGGGGACCCATACGGCAGTACTTC. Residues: CSVDGLAGGPIRQYF.

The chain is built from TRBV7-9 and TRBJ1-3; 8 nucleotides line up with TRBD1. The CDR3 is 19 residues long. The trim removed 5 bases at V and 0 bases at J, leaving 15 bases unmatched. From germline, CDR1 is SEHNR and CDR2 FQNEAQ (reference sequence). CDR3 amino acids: CASSRSRGQGLSSGNTIYF. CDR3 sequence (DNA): TGTGCCAGCAGCCGAAGCCGAGGACAGGGCCTCTCCTCTGGAAACACCATATATTTT.

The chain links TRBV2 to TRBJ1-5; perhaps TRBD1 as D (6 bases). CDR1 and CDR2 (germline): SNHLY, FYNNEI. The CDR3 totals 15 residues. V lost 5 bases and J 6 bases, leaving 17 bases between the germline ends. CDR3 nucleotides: TGTGCCAGCAGTCCAGGGGAAGTGGTGAGTCAGCCCCAGCATTTT. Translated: CASSPGEVVSQPQHF.

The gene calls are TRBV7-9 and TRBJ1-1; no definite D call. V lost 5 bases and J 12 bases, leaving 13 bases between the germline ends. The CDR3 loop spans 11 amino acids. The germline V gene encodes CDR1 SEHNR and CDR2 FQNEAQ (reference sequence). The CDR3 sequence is CASSPLMESFF. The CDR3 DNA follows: TGTGCCAGCAGCCCGCTCATGGAGTCTTTCTTT. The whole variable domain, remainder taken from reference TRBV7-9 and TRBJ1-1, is DTGVSQNPRHKITKRGQNVTFRCDPISEHNRLYWYRQTLGQGPEFLTYFQNEAQLEKSRLLSDRFSAERPKGSFSTLEIQRTEQGDSAMYLCASSPLMESFFGQGTRLTVV.

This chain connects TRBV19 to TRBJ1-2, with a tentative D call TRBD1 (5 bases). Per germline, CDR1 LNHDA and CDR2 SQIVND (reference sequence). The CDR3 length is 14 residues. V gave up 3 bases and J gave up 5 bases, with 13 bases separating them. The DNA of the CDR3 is TGTGCCAGTAGTATCCGGGACTCACTTTATGGCTACACCTTC. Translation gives CASSIRDSLYGYTF.

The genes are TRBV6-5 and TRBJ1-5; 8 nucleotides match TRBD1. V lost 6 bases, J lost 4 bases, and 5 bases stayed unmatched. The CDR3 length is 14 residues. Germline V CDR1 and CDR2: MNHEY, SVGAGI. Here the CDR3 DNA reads TGTGCCAGCAGGCCCACAGGGGGAAATCAGCCCCAGCATTTT. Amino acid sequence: CASRPTGGNQPQHF.

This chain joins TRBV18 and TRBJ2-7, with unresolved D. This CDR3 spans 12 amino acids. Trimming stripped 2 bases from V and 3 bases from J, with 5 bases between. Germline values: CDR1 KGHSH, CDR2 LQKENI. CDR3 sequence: CASSPISYEQYF. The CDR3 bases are TGTGCCAGCTCACCAATCAGCTACGAGCAGTACTTC.